Listed below are T cell receptor beta chains from one sample, sequenced in a study of T cell changes during pregnancy in multiple sclerosis. Some clones are missing from TCRdb's copy, which holds only in-frame ones; the method was immunoSEQ multiplex PCR. The sample shows roughly 57,000 clones, 94% of them seen only once. The source material was CD8+ T cells from peripheral blood mononuclear cells, sampled after pregnancy. Source of these receptors: a female donor with multiple sclerosis, enrolled in a pregnancy study. The CDR3 runs from the conserved cysteine through the conserved F or W. Fields, in order: D gene, V gene, clone size, J gene, CDR3 DNA, CDR3 protein. D genes are given only for firm matches. Where a row states a size, it is once, few, many or the class of an expanded clone; other rows omit it.

>-|TRBV7-6|-|TRBJ1-1
TGTGCCAGCAGCTTAGGCGAGGGATCCCTAGCTTTCTTT
CASSLGEGSLAFF
>-|TRBV19|-|TRBJ2-2
TGTGCCAGTAGTCTGCAGGGTAACACCGGGGAGCTGTTTTTT
CASSLQGNTGELFF
>-|TRBV20-1|-|TRBJ2-5
TGCGCCAGGACATACCAAGAGACCCAGTACTTC
CARTYQETQYF
>-|TRBV2|-|TRBJ1-1
TGTGCCAGCAGTGAAGGGGCGCCGAACACTGAAGCTTTCTTT
CASSEGAPNTEAFF
>TRBD2|TRBV5-1|-|TRBJ2-7
TGCGCCAGCAGCTCCGGACTAGCGCAGTACGAGCAGTACTTC
CASSSGLAQYEQYF
>TRBD1|TRBV27|-|TRBJ2-7
TGTGCCAGCAGCGCCGTCAGGGGGCAGGACGAGCAGTACTTC
CASSAVRGQDEQYF
>-|TRBV4-1|-|TRBJ2-7
TGCGCCAGCAGCCAAGTTAAACAGGTCTCCTACGAGCAGTACTTC
CASSQVKQVSYEQYF
>-|TRBV30|-|TRBJ2-3
TGTGCCTGGAGTGGGGGTAGCGCAAGCACAGATACGCAGTATTTT
CAWSGGSASTDTQYF
>-|TRBV28|-|TRBJ1-2
TGTGCCAGCAGTACACCTCTCCGGGGGGACTATGGCTACACCTTC
CASSTPLRGDYGYTF
>TRBD1|TRBV15|-|TRBJ2-2
TGTGCCACCAGCAGAGGGACAGGGGACACCGGGGAGCTGTTTTTT
CATSRGTGDTGELFF
>TRBD1|TRBV5-1|-|TRBJ2-7
TGCGCCAGCAGCTTAGGGACAGGGACCACCTACGAGCAGTACTTC
CASSLGTGTTYEQYF
>-|TRBV7-9|-|TRBJ2-7
TGTGCCAGCAGCTTCTCCAGGGTCAGCGACGAGCAGTACTTC
CASSFSRVSDEQYF
>-|TRBV11-2|-|TRBJ2-7
TGTGCCAGCAGCTTAGATTACCGGGGCCAGGGGGGCACCCTCTACGAGCAGTACTTC
CASSLDYRGQGGTLYEQYF
>TRBD2|TRBV7-9|-|TRBJ2-7
TGTGCCAGCAGTTTCAGCGGGAGGCTCACCTACGAGCAGTACTTC
CASSFSGRLTYEQYF
>TRBD1|TRBV30|-|TRBJ2-4
TGTGCCTGGAGTGCGGGACAGATCTACTTC
CAWSAGQIYF
>TRBD1|TRBV13|-|TRBJ2-7
TGTGCCAGCAGCTTAGCAGGGACAGGGTATTTCGACGAGCAGTACTTC
CASSLAGTGYFDEQYF
>TRBD2|TRBV10-3|once|TRBJ2-5
TGTGCCATCAGTGACCCTTGGACTAGCGGGAGGGAGACCCAGTACTTC
CAISDPWTSGRETQYF
>TRBD2|TRBV5-1|-|TRBJ2-7
TGCGCCAGCAGCTTGGCGGGGGGCGAGCAGTACTTC
CASSLAGGEQYF
>-|TRBV19|-|TRBJ1-5
TGTGCCAGTAGTCCCGACTCCATTGGCAATCAGCCCCAGCATTTT
CASSPDSIGNQPQHF
>TRBD1|TRBV9|-|TRBJ2-1
TGTGCCAGCAGCGTCCGTAAGACAGGGCCCCCCAATGAGCAGTTCTTC
CASSVRKTGPPNEQFF
>-|TRBV5-6|-|TRBJ2-1
TGTGCCAGCAGCTTGGGGGCACTCATATACAATGAGCAGTTCTTC
CASSLGALIYNEQFF